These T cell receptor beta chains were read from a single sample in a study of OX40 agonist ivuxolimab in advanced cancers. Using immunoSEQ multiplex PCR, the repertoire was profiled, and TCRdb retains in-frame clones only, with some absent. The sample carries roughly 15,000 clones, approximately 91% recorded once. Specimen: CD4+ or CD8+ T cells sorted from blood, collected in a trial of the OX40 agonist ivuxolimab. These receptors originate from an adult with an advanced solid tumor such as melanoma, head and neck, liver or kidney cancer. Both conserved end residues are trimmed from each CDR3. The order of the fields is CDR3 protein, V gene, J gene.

ASSLLVGYEQY,TRBV6-5,TRBJ2-7
ASLRETQY,TRBV6-1,TRBJ2-5
ASSQGPGESYEQY,TRBV4-1,TRBJ2-7
ASSQAASYEQY,TRBV4-1,TRBJ2-7
ASRNRDRGFTDTQY,TRBV5-4,TRBJ2-3
ASSFQSYYGYT,TRBV7-2,TRBJ1-2
ASSLGRGSGNTIY,TRBV11-2,TRBJ1-3
ASSLRSQETQY,TRBV7-3,TRBJ2-5
ASSPRTGNTEAF,TRBV4-1,TRBJ1-1
ASSYWGQGSEAF,TRBV6-5,TRBJ1-1
ASSMIWSSYNEQF,TRBV19,TRBJ2-1
ASSYSQGAGTDTQY,TRBV6-5,TRBJ2-3
ASSQAAGSNQPQH,TRBV4-1,TRBJ1-5
ASSIGLAANNEQF,TRBV9,TRBJ2-1
AISEYPPTDRVYGYT,TRBV10-3,TRBJ1-2
ASSLADPSTDTQY,TRBV10-1,TRBJ2-3
ASSYEGTGLF,TRBV6-6,TRBJ2-1
ASSLRTSWREKLF,TRBV23-1,TRBJ1-4
ASRDYTGTVQGEQF,TRBV2,TRBJ2-1
ASSLGNPGANVLT,TRBV7-3,TRBJ2-6
ASSYSPDTEAF,TRBV6-5,TRBJ1-1
ASSYSGGNTEAF,TRBV6-5,TRBJ1-1
ASSQGREQTQY,TRBV4-3,TRBJ2-5
ASSLGYVEQY,TRBV11-2,TRBJ2-7
ASSLGAGSMMYQPQH,TRBV5-6,TRBJ1-5
ASSQTSGSQEYQETQY,TRBV14,TRBJ2-5
ASSVEGQGTDTQY,TRBV9,TRBJ2-3
ASSLHFRGNSGNTIY,TRBV4-3,TRBJ1-3
ASSIGSGELF,TRBV19,TRBJ2-2
ASSQDPGSSNQPQH,TRBV4-1,TRBJ1-5
ASSLSSVGGLQETQY,TRBV4-2,TRBJ2-5
ASSLFGVGTPRNTEAF,TRBV11-3,TRBJ1-1
TSSPLGGPTYEQY,TRBV1,TRBJ2-7
ASSPGEMGGRETQY,TRBV14,TRBJ2-5
AISELGSDYGYT,TRBV10-3,TRBJ1-2